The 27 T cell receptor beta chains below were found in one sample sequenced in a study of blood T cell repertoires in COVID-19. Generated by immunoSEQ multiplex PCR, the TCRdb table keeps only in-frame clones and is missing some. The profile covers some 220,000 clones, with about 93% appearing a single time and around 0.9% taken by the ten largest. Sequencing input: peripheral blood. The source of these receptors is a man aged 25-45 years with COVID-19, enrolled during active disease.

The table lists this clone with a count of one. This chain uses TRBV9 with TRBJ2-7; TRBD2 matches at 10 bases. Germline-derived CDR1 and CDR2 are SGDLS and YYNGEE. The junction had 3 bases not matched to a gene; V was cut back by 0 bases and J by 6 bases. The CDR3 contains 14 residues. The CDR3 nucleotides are TGTGCCAGCAGCGTAGCTCCTAGCGGGGGCGAGCAGTACTTC. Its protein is CASSVAPSGGEQYF.

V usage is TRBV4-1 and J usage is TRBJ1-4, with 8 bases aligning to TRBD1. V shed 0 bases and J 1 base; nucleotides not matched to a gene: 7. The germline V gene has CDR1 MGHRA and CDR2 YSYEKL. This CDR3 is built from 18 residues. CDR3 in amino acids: CASSQDLPRGQTNEKLFF. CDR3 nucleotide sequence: TGCGCCAGCAGCCAAGATCTTCCCAGGGGGCAAACTAATGAAAAACTGTTTTTT.

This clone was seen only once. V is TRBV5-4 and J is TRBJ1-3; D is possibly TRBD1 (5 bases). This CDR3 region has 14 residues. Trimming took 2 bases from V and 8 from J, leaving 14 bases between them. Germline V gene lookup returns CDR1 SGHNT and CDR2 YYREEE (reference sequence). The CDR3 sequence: CASSFDSGDDTIYF. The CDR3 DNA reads TGTGCCAGCAGCTTCGACAGTGGGGATGACACCATATATTTT.

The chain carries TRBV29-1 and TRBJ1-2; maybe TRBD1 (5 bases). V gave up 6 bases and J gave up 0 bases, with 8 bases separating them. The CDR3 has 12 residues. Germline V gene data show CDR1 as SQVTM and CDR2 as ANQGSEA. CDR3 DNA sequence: TGCAGCGTGGACACCACTAACTATGGCTACACCTTC. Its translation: CSVDTTNYGYTF.

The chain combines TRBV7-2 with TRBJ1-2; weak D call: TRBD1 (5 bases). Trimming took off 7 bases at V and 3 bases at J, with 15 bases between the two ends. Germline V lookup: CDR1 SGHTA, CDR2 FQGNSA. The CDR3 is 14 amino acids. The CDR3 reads CASTRDPTDYGYTF. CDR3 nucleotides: TGTGCCAGCACGCGGGACCCAACTGACTATGGCTACACCTTC.

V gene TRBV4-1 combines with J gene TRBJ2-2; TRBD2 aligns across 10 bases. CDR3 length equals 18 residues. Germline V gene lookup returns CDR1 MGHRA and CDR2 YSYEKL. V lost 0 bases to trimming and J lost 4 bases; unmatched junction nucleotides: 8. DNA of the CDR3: TGCGCCAGCAGCCAAGATCAAAGCGGGGGGGCCCTCACCGGGGAGCTGTTTTTT. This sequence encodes CASSQDQSGGALTGELFF.

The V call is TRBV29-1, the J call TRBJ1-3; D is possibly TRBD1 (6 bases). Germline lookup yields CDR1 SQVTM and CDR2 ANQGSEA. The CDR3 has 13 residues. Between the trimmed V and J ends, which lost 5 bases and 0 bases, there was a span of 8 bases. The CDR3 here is CSVQGISGNTIYF. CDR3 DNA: TGCAGCGTTCAGGGGATCTCTGGAAACACCATATATTTT.

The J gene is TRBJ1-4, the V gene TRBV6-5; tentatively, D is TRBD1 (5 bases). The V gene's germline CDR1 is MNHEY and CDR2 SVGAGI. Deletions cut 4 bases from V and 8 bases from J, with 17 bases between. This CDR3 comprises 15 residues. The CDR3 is CASSSGGEFREKLFF. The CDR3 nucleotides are TGTGCCAGCAGTTCGGGGGGGGAGTTTAGAGAAAAACTGTTTTTT.

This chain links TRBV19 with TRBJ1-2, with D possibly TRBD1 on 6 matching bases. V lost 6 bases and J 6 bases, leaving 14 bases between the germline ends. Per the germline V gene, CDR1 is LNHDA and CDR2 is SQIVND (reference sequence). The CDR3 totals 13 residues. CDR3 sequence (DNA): TGTGCCAGTAGACCTGGGGGCGCGAATGGCTACACCTTC. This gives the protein CASRPGGANGYTF.

The CDR3 spells CASRLRDTESYGYTF. CDR3 nucleotides: TGCGCCAGCAGGCTCCGGGACACCGAAAGCTATGGCTACACCTTC. The chain recombines TRBV4-1 with TRBJ1-2, with D possibly matching TRBD1 (6 bases). Germline loops: CDR1 MGHRA, CDR2 YSYEKL. The CDR3 length is 15 residues. Between the trimmed V and J ends, which lost 6 bases and 4 bases, there was a span of 18 bases.

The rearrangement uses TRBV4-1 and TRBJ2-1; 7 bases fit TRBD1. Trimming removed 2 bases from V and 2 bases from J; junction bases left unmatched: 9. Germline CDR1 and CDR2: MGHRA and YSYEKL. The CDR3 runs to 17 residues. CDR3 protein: CASSQPDRVFTYNEQFF. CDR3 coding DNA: TGCGCCAGCAGCCAACCAGACAGGGTATTTACCTACAATGAGCAGTTCTTC.

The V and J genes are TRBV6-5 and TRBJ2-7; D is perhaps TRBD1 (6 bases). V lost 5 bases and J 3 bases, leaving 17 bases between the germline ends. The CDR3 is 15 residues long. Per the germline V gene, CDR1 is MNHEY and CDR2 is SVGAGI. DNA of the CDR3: TGTGCCAGCAGTCCTCATAGGGACACGTACTACGAGCAGTACTTC. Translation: CASSPHRDTYYEQYF.

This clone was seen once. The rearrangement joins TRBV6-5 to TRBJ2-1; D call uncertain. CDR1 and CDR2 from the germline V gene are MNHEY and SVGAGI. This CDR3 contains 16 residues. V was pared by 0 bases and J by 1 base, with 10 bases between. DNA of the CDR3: TGTGCCAGCAGTTACTCGATGGGCCCATCCTACAATGAGCAGTTCTTC. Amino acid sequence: CASSYSMGPSYNEQFF.

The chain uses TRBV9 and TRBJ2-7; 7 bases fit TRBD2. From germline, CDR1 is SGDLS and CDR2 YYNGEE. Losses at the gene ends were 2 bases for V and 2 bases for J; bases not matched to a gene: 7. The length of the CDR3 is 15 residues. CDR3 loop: CASSVEAGSTYEQYF. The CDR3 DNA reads TGTGCCAGCAGCGTTGAAGCGGGGTCCACCTACGAGCAGTACTTC.

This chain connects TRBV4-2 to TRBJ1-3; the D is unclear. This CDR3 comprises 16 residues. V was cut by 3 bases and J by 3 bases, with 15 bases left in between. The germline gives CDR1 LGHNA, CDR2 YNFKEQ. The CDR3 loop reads CASSQRGIVFGNTIYF. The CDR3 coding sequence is TGTGCCAGCAGCCAGCGCGGGATCGTCTTTGGAAACACCATATATTTT.

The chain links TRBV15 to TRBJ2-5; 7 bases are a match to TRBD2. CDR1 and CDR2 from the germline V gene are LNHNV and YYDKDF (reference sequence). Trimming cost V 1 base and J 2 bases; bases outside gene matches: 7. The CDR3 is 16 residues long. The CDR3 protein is CATSRGLYGGQETQYF. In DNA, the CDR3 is TGTGCCACCAGCAGAGGCCTTTACGGGGGGCAAGAGACCCAGTACTTC.

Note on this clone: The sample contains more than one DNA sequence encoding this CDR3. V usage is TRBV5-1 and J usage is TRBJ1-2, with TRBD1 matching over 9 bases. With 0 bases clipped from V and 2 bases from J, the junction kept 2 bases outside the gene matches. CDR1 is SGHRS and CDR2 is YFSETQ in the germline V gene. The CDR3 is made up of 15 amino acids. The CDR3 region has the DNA TGCGCCAGCAGCTTGGGTGGACAGGGGAACTATGGCTACACCTTC. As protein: CASSLGGQGNYGYTF. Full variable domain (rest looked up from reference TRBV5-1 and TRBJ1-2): KAGVTQTPRYLIKTRGQQVTLSCSPISGHRSVSWYQQTPGQGLQFLFEYFSETQRNKGNFPGRFSGRQFSNSRSEMNVSTLELGDSALYLCASSLGGQGNYGYTFGSGTRLTVV.

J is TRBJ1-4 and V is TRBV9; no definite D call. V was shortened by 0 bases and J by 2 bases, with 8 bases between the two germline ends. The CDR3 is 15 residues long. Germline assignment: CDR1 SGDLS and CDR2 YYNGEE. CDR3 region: CASSVGAQTNEKLFF. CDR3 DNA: TGTGCCAGCAGCGTAGGAGCACAGACTAATGAAAAACTGTTTTTT.

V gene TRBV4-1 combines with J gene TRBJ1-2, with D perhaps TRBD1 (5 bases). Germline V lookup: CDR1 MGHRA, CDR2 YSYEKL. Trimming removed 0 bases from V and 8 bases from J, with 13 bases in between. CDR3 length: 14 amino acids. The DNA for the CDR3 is TGCGCCAGCAGCCAAGAGCGGGGCGGTCGAGGCTACACCTTC. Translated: CASSQERGGRGYTF.

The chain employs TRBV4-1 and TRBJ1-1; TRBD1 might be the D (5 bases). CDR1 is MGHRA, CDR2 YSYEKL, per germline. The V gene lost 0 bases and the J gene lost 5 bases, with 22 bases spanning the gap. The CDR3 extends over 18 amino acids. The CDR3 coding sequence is TGCGCCAGCAGCCAAGATGCGGTTGGTGCGGGGACGAGGACTGAAGCTTTCTTT. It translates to CASSQDAVGAGTRTEAFF.

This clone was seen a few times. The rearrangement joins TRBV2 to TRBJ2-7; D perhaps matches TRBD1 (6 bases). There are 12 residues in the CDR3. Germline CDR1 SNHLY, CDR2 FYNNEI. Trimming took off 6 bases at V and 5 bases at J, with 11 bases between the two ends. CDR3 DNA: TGTGCCAGCAGGGAGGACAGCCACGAGCAGTACTTC. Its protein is CASREDSHEQYF. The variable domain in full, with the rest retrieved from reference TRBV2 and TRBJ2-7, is EPEVTQTPSHQVTQMGQEVILRCVPISNHLYFYWYRQILGQKVEFLVSFYNNEISEKSEIFDDQFSVERPDGSNFTLKIRSTKLEDSAMYFCASREDSHEQYFGPGTRLTVT.

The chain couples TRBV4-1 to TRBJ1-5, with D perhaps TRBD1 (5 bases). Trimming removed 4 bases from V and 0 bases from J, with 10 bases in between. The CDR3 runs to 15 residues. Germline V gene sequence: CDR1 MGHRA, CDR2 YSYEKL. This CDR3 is CASSPTDYSNQPQHF. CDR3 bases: TGCGCCAGCAGCCCGACAGATTATAGCAATCAGCCCCAGCATTTT.

The DNA for the CDR3 is TGTGCCAGTAGTTTTAGCTTAAGCTCCTATAATTCACCCCTCCACTTT. The encoded protein is CASSFSLSSYNSPLHF. This chain connects TRBV19 to TRBJ1-6; D unresolved. V dropped 5 bases and J dropped 0 bases, with 11 bases sitting between them. This CDR3 has 16 residues. Germline V gives CDR1 LNHDA, CDR2 SQIVND (reference sequence).

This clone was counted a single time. CDR3 amino acids: CASSPGLPEQFF. CDR3 in DNA: TGTGCCAGCAGCCCAGGACTCCCTGAGCAGTTCTTC. V is TRBV11-2 and J is TRBJ2-1, with D perhaps TRBD2 (5 bases). Germline V lookup: CDR1 SGHAT, CDR2 FQNNGV. The CDR3 spans 12 residues. V was shortened by 5 bases and J by 9 bases, with 11 bases between the two germline ends.

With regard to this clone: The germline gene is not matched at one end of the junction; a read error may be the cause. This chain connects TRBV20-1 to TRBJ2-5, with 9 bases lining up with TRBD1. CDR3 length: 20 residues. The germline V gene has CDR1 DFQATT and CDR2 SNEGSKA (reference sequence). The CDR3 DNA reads TGCAGTGCTAGTGGTGGGCCCCTTGCCGCCGGGACAGGGCACCAGGAGACCCAGTACTTC. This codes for CSASGGPLAAGTGHQETQYF.

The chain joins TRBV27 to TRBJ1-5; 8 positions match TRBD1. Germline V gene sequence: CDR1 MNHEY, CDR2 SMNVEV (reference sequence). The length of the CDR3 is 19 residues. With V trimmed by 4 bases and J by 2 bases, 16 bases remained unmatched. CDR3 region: CASSSPVFRTGWGNQPQHF. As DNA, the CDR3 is TGTGCCAGCAGTTCCCCCGTTTTTCGGACAGGGTGGGGCAATCAGCCCCAGCATTTT.

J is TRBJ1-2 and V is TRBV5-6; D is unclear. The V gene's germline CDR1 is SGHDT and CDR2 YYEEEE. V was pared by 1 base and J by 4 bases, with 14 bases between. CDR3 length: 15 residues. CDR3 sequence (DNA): TGTGCCAGCAGCTTGTCTCCCCAGGCTGTCTATGGCTACACCTTC. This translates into CASSLSPQAVYGYTF.